This T cell receptor (beta chain) derives from a study of identifying expanded T cells in peripheral blood. Study-wide findings and caveats: Roughly two-week clone count variance significantly increased as total template count grew.

The protocol was immunoSEQ multiplex PCR, while the TCRdb copy is restricted to in-frame clones and leaves out a portion. The sample records approximately 90,000 clones, 88% being singletons. Looked up from germline, CDR1 is SEHNR and CDR2 is FQNEAQ (reference sequence). Trimming cost V 6 bases and J 3 bases, with 12 bases left between them. This CDR3 spans 13 amino acids. Healthy donors had no documented immune events, such as infections, while sampled. Points on this clone: Antigen specificity is unknown.

This receptor was taken from a person aged 18 to 70 in good health. The rearrangement joins TRBV7-9 to TRBJ2-7; D is unresolved. Sequencing used blood. This CDR3 reads CASRGSLVYEQYF. CDR3 in DNA: TGTGCCAGCAGAGGGTCTTTGGTCTACGAGCAGTACTTC.